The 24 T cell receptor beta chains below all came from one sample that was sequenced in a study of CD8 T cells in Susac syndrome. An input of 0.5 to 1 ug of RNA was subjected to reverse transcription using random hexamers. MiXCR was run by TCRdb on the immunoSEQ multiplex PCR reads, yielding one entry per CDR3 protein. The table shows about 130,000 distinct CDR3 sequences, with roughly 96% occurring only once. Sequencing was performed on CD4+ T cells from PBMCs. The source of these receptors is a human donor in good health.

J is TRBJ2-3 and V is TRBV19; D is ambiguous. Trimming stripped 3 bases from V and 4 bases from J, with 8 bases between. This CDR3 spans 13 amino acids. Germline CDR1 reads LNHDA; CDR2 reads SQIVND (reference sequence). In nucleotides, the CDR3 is TGTGCCAGTAGTATCGGAGTACCAGATACGCAGTATTTT. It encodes CASSIGVPDTQYF.

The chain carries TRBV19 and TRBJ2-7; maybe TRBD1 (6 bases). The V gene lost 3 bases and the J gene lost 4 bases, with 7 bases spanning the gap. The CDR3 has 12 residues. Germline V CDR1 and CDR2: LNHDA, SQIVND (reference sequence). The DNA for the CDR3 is TGTGCCAGTAGTATCCAGGGGTACGAGCAGTACTTC. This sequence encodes CASSIQGYEQYF. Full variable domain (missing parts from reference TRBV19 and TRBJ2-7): DGGITQSPKYLFRKEGQNVTLSCEQNLNHDAMYWYRQDPGQGLRLIYYSQIVNDFQKGDIAEGYSVSREKKESFPLTVTSAQKNPTAFYLCASSIQGYEQYFGPGTRLTVT.

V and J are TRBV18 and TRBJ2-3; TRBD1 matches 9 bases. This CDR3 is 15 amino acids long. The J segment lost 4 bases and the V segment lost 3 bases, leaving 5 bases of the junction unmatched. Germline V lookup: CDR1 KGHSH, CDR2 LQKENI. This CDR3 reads CASSPRDRAADTQYF. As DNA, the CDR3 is TGTGCCAGCTCACCCCGGGACAGGGCGGCAGATACGCAGTATTTT.

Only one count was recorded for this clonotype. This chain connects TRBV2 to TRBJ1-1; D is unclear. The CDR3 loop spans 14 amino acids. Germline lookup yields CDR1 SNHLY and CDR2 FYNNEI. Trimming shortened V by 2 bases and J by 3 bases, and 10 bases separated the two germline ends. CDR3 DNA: TGTGCCAGCAGTGAATCGGGAGGGTACACTGAAGCTTTCTTT. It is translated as CASSESGGYTEAFF. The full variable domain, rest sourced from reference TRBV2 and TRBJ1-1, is EPEVTQTPSHQVTQMGQEVILRCVPISNHLYFYWYRQILGQKVEFLVSFYNNEISEKSEIFDDQFSVERPDGSNFTLKIRSTKLEDSAMYFCASSESGGYTEAFFGQGTRLTVV.

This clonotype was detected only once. The CDR3 DNA sequence: TGTGCCAGCAGCCCGGGACTAGCGGGAGCGTACGAGCAGTACTTC. Translating gives CASSPGLAGAYEQYF. V is TRBV3-1 and J is TRBJ2-7, with 14 bases identical to TRBD2. Trimming cost V 4 bases and J 4 bases; bases outside gene matches: 3. Per the germline V gene, CDR1 is LGHDT and CDR2 is YNNKEL (reference sequence). This CDR3 region has 15 residues.

The CDR3 region has the DNA TGCGCCAGCAGTCAATCCAGAAGAGGGGGGAGGGCCGGGTACGAGCAGTACTTC. It translates to CASSQSRRGGRAGYEQYF. J is TRBJ2-7 and V is TRBV23-1; TRBD2 might be the D (7 bases). TRBV23-1 is annotated as an ORF whose role is uncertain. CDR3 length equals 18 residues. Trimming removed 0 bases from V and 4 bases from J, with 22 bases in between.

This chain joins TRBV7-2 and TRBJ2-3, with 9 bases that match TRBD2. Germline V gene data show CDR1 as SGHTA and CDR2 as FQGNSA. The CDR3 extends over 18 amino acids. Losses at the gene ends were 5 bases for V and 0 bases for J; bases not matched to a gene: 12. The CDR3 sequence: CASSLTAGGGGSTDTQYF. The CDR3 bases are TGTGCCAGCAGCCTCACAGCGGGGGGCGGCGGGAGCACAGATACGCAGTATTTT.

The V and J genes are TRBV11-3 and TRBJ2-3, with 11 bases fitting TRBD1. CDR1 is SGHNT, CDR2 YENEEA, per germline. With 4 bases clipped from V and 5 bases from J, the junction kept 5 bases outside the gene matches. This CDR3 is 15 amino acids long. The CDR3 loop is CASSSGQGGEDTQYF. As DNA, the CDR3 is TGTGCCAGCAGCTCGGGACAGGGGGGTGAAGATACGCAGTATTTT.

The CDR3 DNA follows: TGTGCCAGCGGGAGGGTTCCTGGCTACACCTTC. Translated, it gives CASGRVPGYTF. This chain connects TRBV28 to TRBJ1-2, with D unclear. The V gene lost 8 bases and the J gene lost 7 bases, with 11 bases spanning the gap. Germline V CDR1 and CDR2: MDHEN, SYDVKM. The CDR3 has 11 residues.

The CDR3 DNA is TGCAGCGTGGCGGGACAGGGGGGGATTAACACTGAAGCTTTCTTT. Amino acids: CSVAGQGGINTEAFF. The chain combines TRBV29-1 with TRBJ1-1; 11 bases map to TRBD1. The V segment lost 6 bases and the J segment 2 bases; nucleotides outside the gene matches: 8. The CDR3 extends over 15 amino acids. Germline CDR1 and CDR2: SQVTM and ANQGSEA.

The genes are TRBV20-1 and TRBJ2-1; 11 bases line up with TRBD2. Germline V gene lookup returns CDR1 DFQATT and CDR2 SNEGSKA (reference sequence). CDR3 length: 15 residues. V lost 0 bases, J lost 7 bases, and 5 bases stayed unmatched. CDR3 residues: CSAREATSGVNEQFF. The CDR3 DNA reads TGCAGTGCTAGAGAAGCGACTAGCGGGGTAAATGAGCAGTTCTTC.

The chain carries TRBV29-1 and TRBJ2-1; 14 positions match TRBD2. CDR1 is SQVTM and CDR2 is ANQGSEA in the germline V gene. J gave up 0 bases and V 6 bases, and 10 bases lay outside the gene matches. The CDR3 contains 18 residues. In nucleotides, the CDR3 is TGCAGCGTCATCGGACTAGCGGGAGGCCTCAGCTCCTACAATGAGCAGTTCTTC. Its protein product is CSVIGLAGGLSSYNEQFF.

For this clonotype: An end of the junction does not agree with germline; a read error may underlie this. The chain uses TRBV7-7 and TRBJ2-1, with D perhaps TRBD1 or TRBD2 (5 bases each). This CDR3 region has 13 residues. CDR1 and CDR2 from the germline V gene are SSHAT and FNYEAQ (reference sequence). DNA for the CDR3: TGTGCTAGCAGCCCGGGACCCGCACATGAGCAGTTCTTC. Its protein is CASSPGPAHEQFF.

DNA for the CDR3: TGTGCCCTGATCTGGGGGTTCGAGCAGTTCTTC. Amino acid sequence: CALIWGFEQFF. This chain uses TRBV30 with TRBJ2-1; D tentatively fits TRBD1 or TRBD2 (5 bases each). V lost 8 bases, J lost 10 bases, and 15 bases lay in between. This CDR3 region has 11 residues. The germline CDR1 and CDR2 sequences are GTSNPN and SVGIG (reference sequence).

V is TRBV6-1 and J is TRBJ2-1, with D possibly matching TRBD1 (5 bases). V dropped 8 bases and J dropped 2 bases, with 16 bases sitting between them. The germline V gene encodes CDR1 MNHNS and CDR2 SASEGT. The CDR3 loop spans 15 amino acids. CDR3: CASRGQGLAYNEQFF. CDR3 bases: TGTGCCAGCCGTGGGCAGGGTCTAGCCTACAATGAGCAGTTCTTC.

DNA of the CDR3: TGCAGTGCTAGAGCCCCGGGAGGGAACAACTACGAGCAGTACTTC. The encoded protein is CSARAPGGNNYEQYF. This sequence joins TRBV20-1 and TRBJ2-7; the match to TRBD2 covers 8 bases. Germline CDR1 is DFQATT and CDR2 is SNEGSKA (reference sequence). After removal of 1 base from V and 3 bases from J, the junction contained 8 bases not matched to a gene. CDR3 length equals 15 residues.

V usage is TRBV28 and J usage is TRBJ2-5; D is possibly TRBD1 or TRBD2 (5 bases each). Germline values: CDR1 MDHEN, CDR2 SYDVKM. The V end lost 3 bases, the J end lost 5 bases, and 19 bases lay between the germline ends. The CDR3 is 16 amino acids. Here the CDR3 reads CASSFFAVPGTETQYF. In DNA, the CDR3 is TGTGCCAGCAGTTTTTTCGCGGTCCCGGGGACGGAGACCCAGTACTTC.

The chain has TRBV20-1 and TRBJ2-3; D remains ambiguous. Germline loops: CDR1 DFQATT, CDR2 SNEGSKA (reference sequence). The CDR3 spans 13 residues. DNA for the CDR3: TGCAGCACCAGAGATGAGAGCACAGATACGCAGTATTTT. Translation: CSTRDESTDTQYF.

The CDR3 DNA follows: TGCGCCAGCAGCCAAGAGGGGGGAGTTCCATCCTACGAGCAGTACTTC. This sequence encodes CASSQEGGVPSYEQYF. This rearrangement joins TRBV4-1 to TRBJ2-7, with a tentative D call TRBD2 (6 bases). In germline, CDR1 is MGHRA, CDR2 YSYEKL. Trimming pared 0 bases from V and 1 base from J, leaving 13 bases between. The CDR3 is 16 residues long.

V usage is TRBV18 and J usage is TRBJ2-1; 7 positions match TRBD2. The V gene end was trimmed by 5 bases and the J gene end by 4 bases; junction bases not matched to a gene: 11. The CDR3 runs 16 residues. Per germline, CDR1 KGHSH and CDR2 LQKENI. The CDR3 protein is CASSSSSGNLYNEQFF. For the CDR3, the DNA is TGTGCCAGCTCATCCAGCAGCGGGAACTTATACAATGAGCAGTTCTTC.

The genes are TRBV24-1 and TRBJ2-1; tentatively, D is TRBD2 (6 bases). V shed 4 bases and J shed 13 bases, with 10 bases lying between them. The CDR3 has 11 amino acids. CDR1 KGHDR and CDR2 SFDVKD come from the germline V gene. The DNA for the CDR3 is TGTGCCACCAGTGACGGGACTGTCCAGTTCTTC. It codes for CATSDGTVQFF.

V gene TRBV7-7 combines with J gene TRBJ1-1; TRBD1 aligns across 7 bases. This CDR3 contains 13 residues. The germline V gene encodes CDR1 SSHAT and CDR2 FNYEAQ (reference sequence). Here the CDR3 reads CASATGTNTEAFF. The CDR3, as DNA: TGTGCTAGCGCGACAGGGACGAACACTGAAGCTTTCTTT.

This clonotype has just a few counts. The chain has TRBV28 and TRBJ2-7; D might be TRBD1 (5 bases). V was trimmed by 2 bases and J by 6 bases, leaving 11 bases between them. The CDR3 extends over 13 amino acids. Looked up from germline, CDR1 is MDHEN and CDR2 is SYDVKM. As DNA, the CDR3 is TGTGCCAGCAGTTTACGGCTCCAGGGCGAGCAGTACTTC. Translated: CASSLRLQGEQYF.

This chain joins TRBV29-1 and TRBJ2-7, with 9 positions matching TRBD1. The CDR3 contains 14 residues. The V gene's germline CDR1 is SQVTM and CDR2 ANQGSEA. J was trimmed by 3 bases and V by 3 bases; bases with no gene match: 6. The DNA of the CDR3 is TGCAGCGTTGAGGGGGGACAGGGAATCTACGAGCAGTACTTC. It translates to CSVEGGQGIYEQYF.